The present entry profiles one T cell receptor (beta chain) with its context. Its specificity is not known. The repertoire was sequenced with immunoSEQ multiplex PCR; TCRdb's copy has only in-frame clones and lacks some. The sample carries about 75,000 clones, 90% recorded once. This specimen belongs to a study of OX40 agonist ivuxolimab in advanced cancers. Study-level findings and limits: Some of the nonresponding patients also showed low levels of normalized T-cell clonal expansion.

Germline V gene sequence: CDR1 SGHRS, CDR2 YFSETQ. The CDR3 has 17 amino acids. Trimming shortened V by 1 base and J by 0 bases, and 15 bases separated the two germline ends. The receptor was isolated from an adult with an advanced solid tumor such as melanoma, head and neck, liver or kidney cancer. The J gene is TRBJ2-3, the V gene TRBV5-1; D uncertain. Sequences were derived from CD4+ or CD8+ T cells sorted from blood, sampled in a trial of the OX40 agonist ivuxolimab. CDR3 protein: CASSLWTDPTSTDTQYF. The CDR3 coding sequence is TGCGCCAGCAGCTTGTGGACGGATCCGACTAGCACAGATACGCAGTATTTT. Full variable domain (rest looked up from reference TRBV5-1 and TRBJ2-3): KAGVTQTPRYLIKTRGQQVTLSCSPISGHRSVSWYQQTPGQGLQFLFEYFSETQRNKGNFPGRFSGRQFSNSRSEMNVSTLELGDSALYLCASSLWTDPTSTDTQYFGPGTRLTVL.